The clone carrying this TCR beta chain was seen a few times. Germline lookup yields CDR1 LGHDT and CDR2 YNNKEL (reference sequence). Trimming removed 0 bases at V and 7 bases at J, with 13 bases between. This CDR3 contains 16 residues. The data belong to a study of blood T cell repertoires in COVID-19. Study information: Some COVID-19 samples were acute and others convalescent; all came from the United States, Italy and Spain. T cells, B-cell-depleted T cells, or PBMCs provided the cDNA or gDNA that served as material.

Patients from Seattle were sampled longitudinally, starting during active infection. Per the authors' pipeline: Estimation of nucleated cell counts was performed using reference gene primer amplification. Repertoires were generated with immunoSEQ multiplex PCR, while TCRdb's copy carries only in-frame clones and drops some. From that table come the V and J calls and clone size; the DNA was used to work out D and trimming. The sample lists about 170,000 clones, almost 85% occurring once. What was sequenced was peripheral blood. The origin of this receptor is an elderly woman with COVID-19, enrolled during active disease. The chain couples TRBV3-1 (or the pseudogene TRBV3-2) to TRBJ1-6; D might be TRBD1 (6 bases). Here the CDR3 reads CASSQDPGARNSPLHF. CDR3 nucleotides: TGTGCCAGCAGCCAAGATCCAGGGGCGCGAAATTCACCCCTCCACTTT.